This T cell receptor (beta chain) came from a study of cytomegalovirus exposure and HLA in healthy donors. CDR3 length: 15 residues. With 3 bases clipped from V and 7 bases from J, the junction kept 7 bases outside the gene matches. Germline-derived CDR1 and CDR2 are SGDLS and YYNGEE. Study conclusions and caveats: Cytomegalovirus status, reportedly, was diagnosed with high specificity and sensitivity by the classifier. The study found most TCR sequences rare, yet found some public TCRs in many donors. The study flagged fewer than 200 TCR beta chains as cytomegalovirus-associated.

Generated by immunoSEQ multiplex PCR, the TCRdb table keeps only in-frame clones and is missing some. The data show 150,000 to 200,000 clones, around 82% seen once. On this clone itself: What it binds is unknown.

The donors formed part of the roughly 120-subject validation cohort, distinct from the approximately 630-subject first cohort. The source of this sequence is a woman aged 18-30 years in good health and CMV-seropositive. The source material was PBMCs. The rearrangement links TRBV9 to TRBJ1-6, with 7 bases identical to TRBD1. The DNA of the CDR3 is TGTGCCAGCAGCGCCCTGGGGGACAGAAATTCACCCCTCCACTTT. This encodes CASSALGDRNSPLHF.